The following is a T cell receptor beta chain sequence with its context. Antigen specificity is unknown. The sample comes from a study of STAT5B mutations in CD4+ large granular lymphocyte leukemia. Study observations and caveats: Top patient clones used TRBV06 genes more often: 8/27 versus 2/35 in controls. Patient CD4-sorted repertoires looked more clonal than healthy CD4+ repertoires, even without putative leukemic clones.

V dropped 3 bases and J dropped 0; count of bases not matched to a gene: 9. The CDR3 consists of 17 residues. In germline, CDR1 is LNHDA, CDR2 SQIVND (reference sequence). Produced via immunoSEQ multiplex PCR; TCRdb's table is partial and in-frame only. The sample consists of about 33,000 clones, roughly 80% of them appearing once. The receptor comes from a human donor in good health. The V and J genes are TRBV19 and TRBJ2-5; TRBD2 agrees at 8 bases. The sample taken for sequencing was CD4+ T cells from blood buffy coats. The CDR3 sequence is CASSIRTSYNNQETQYF. As DNA, the CDR3 is TGTGCCAGTAGTATCCGGACTAGCTACAATAACCAAGAGACCCAGTACTTC.